The present entry profiles one TCR beta chain with its context. Antigen unknown. Trimming at V came to 4 bases and at J to 3 bases, leaving 7 bases not matched to a gene. There are 16 residues in the CDR3. CDR1 and CDR2 (germline): SGHAT, FQNNGV. This sample is part of a study of T cell responses to AZD1222 COVID-19 vaccine. Notes on the study in general: It was only after the peak T cell response that any repertoires were sampled. Nearly half of unique spike-specific TCRs reportedly avoided B.1.351 and B.1.1.7 mutated regions. Dominant CD4 TCR responses targeted spike regions 160-218 and 743-854. Baseline antibody screening turned up just a handful of seropositive AZD1222 recipients.

Libraries were prepared by immunoSEQ multiplex PCR; TCRdb keeps only in-frame clonotypes and omits some of them. The sample holds about 130,000 clones, 90% seen once. This sequence joins TRBV11-2 and TRBJ1-1; the match to TRBD1 covers 11 bases. This TCR derives from an adult in good health. The material was peripheral blood, obtained on day 0 of MenACWY control vaccination. The CDR3 reads CASSSSDRGRDTEAFF. The CDR3 DNA reads as TGTGCCAGCAGCTCCTCGGACAGGGGGCGCGACACTGAAGCTTTCTTT. Combining the CDR3 with reference TRBV11-2 and TRBJ1-1 gives the whole variable domain EAGVAQSPRYKIIEKRQSVAFWCNPISGHATLYWYQQILGQGPKLLIQFQNNGVVDDSQLPKDRFSAERLKGVDSTLKIQPAKLEDSAVYLCASSSSDRGRDTEAFFGQGTRLTVV.